This TCR beta chain was documented in a study of OX40 agonist ivuxolimab in advanced cancers. Background on the study: Patients received intravenous ivuxolimab every 2 weeks at 0.01 to 10 mg/kg. Prior anti-PD-1, anti-PD-L1 or anti-CTLA-4 therapy did not bar entry, and approximately 40% had some.

Study results and caveats: The study observed clonal expansion of CD4+ and CD8+ blood T cells by week 6 at 0.1 to 3.0 mg/kg. Expanded clones belonging to CD8+ T cells outnumbered, on average, those of CD4+.

As to this clone: Its antigen remains unidentified.

Sequencing was performed with immunoSEQ multiplex PCR; in TCRdb, only in-frame clones are kept and a portion is missing. The sample holds some 86,000 clones; under 85% are singletons and the top ten take less than 4.5%. The source is an adult with an advanced solid tumor such as melanoma, head and neck, liver or kidney cancer. Sequenced here: CD4+ or CD8+ T cells sorted from blood, sampled in a trial of the OX40 agonist ivuxolimab.

CDR3 protein: CASNSNTEAFF. CDR3 sequence (DNA): TGTGCCAGCAACTCGAACACTGAAGCTTTCTTT. This chain links TRBV6-6 with TRBJ1-1, with D unclear. CDR1 and CDR2 from the germline V gene are MNHNY and SVGAGI (reference sequence). This CDR3 has 11 residues. Trimming cost V 7 bases and J 1 base, with 4 bases left between them.